The 26 T cell receptor beta chains below all came from one sample that was sequenced in a study of beta chain features in type 1 diabetes. Study findings and constraints: TCRB CDR3 length was moderately but significantly reduced in all four CD4+ subsets of Type 1 diabetes patients.

No antigen is known for these receptors. The study reverse transcribed the entire isolated RNA, so it sequenced expressed TCRB transcripts. Profiling relied on immunoSEQ multiplex PCR, and the TCRdb table lists in-frame clones only, not all of them. This sample has about 700,000 clones; about an eighth occur once, and the top ten carry less than 0.025%. The sample consisted of naive CD4+ T cells from blood. The receptors here all came from a man in his late teens or twenties with type 1 diabetes.

The CDR3 spells CASSPRQRNQETQYF. The CDR3, as DNA: TGTGCCAGCAGCCCGAGACAGAGGAATCAAGAGACCCAGTACTTC. The genes are TRBV14 and TRBJ2-5, with D maybe TRBD1 (5 bases). CDR3 length equals 15 residues. V lost 4 bases to trimming and J lost 2 bases, with 14 bases between them. Germline V gene data show CDR1 as SGHDN and CDR2 as FVKESK.

V is TRBV6-6 and J is TRBJ2-1; no firm D call. Per germline, CDR1 MNHNY and CDR2 SVGAGI (reference sequence). CDR3 length: 11 residues. Trimming left V 1 base short and J 7 bases short, with 2 bases between. The CDR3 protein is CASSYWNEQFF. The CDR3 coding sequence is TGTGCCAGCAGTTACTGGAATGAGCAGTTCTTC.

This clone was seen a few times. CDR3 bases: TGTGCCATCAGTGAGAGACCGGCAGATGAAGACACTGAAGCTTTCTTT. It specifies CAISERPADEDTEAFF. The chain links TRBV10-3 to TRBJ1-1; no clear D gene. The V gene lost 2 bases and the J gene lost 3 bases, with 16 bases spanning the gap. CDR3 length: 16 residues. The germline CDR1 and CDR2 sequences are ENHRY and SYGVKD.

This clone was seen more than once but under ten times. DNA of the CDR3: TGTGCCAGCAGCCCTGACAGGGGGCATTCACCCCTCCACTTT. Translated, it gives CASSPDRGHSPLHF. The chain uses TRBV13 and TRBJ1-6; 10 bases match TRBD1. Germline trimming cut 5 bases from V and 8 bases from J; bases unmatched to any gene: 3. In germline, CDR1 is PRHDT, CDR2 FYEKMQ (reference sequence). The CDR3 covers 14 residues.

This clone was observed a handful of times. This rearrangement joins TRBV5-1 to TRBJ2-7, with D perhaps matching TRBD1 (5 bases). Trimming pared 3 bases from V and 2 bases from J, leaving 15 bases between. Germline assignment: CDR1 SGHRS and CDR2 YFSETQ. There are 15 residues in the CDR3. Written as DNA, the CDR3 is TGCGCCAGCAGCTCGATAGGGGTTATCCCCTACGAGCAGTACTTC. It yields the protein CASSSIGVIPYEQYF.

Concerning this clone: Within the sample, other DNA sequences also encode this same CDR3. The chain carries TRBV15 and TRBJ2-3; D is ambiguous. The CDR3 length is 14 residues. The V end was cut by 0 bases, the J end by 1 base, with 5 bases between. Per germline, CDR1 LNHNV and CDR2 YYDKDF (reference sequence). In DNA, the CDR3 is TGTGCCACCAGCAGAGATAGGGGCACAGATACGCAGTATTTT. It codes for CATSRDRGTDTQYF.

This clone was counted a few times. The chain carries TRBV15 and TRBJ2-1; 8 nucleotides line up with TRBD1. Trimming removed 1 base from V and 6 bases from J; junction bases left unmatched: 5. The CDR3 consists of 15 residues. Germline CDR1 and CDR2: LNHNV and YYDKDF (reference sequence). Written as DNA, the CDR3 is TGTGCCACCAGCAGAGGCGTAGGGACAGGCAATGAGCAGTTCTTC. Encoded protein: CATSRGVGTGNEQFF. The whole variable domain, filled in from reference TRBV15 and TRBJ2-1, reads DAMVIQNPRYQVTQFGKPVTLSCSQTLNHNVMYWYQQKSSQAPKLLFHYYDKDFNNEADTPDNFQSRRPNTSFCFLDIRSPGLGDTAMYLCATSRGVGTGNEQFFGPGTRLTVL.

The rearrangement links TRBV28 to TRBJ2-4; no clear D. The germline V gene has CDR1 MDHEN and CDR2 SYDVKM. The V end was cut by 1 base, the J end by 0 bases, with 7 bases between. The CDR3 runs 15 residues. This CDR3 is CASSLSPPAKNIQYF. CDR3 nucleotides: TGTGCCAGCAGTTTATCCCCCCCAGCCAAAAACATTCAGTACTTC.

The chain couples TRBV19 to TRBJ1-2, with D perhaps TRBD1 (6 bases). The V gene's germline CDR1 is LNHDA and CDR2 SQIVND (reference sequence). The CDR3 is 12 residues long. The germline V and J ends were trimmed by 5 bases and 9 bases, with 13 bases remaining between them. CDR3 in DNA: TGTGCCAGTAGTCCCGGACAGTGGAGCTACACCTTC. Translated, it gives CASSPGQWSYTF.

The chain combines TRBV11-3 with TRBJ2-3, with D tentatively TRBD2 (6 bases). With 8 bases removed from V and 1 base from J, the gap between germline ends came to 10 bases. Germline CDR1 SGHNT, CDR2 YENEEA. The CDR3 spans 13 residues. The CDR3 sequence is CASRDSRTDTQYF. DNA for the CDR3: TGTGCCAGCCGGGACTCCCGCACAGATACGCAGTATTTT.

V usage is TRBV30 and J usage is TRBJ2-3, with D uncertain. The CDR3 has 14 residues. V shed 4 bases and J shed 2 bases, with 13 bases lying between them. The V gene's germline CDR1 is GTSNPN and CDR2 SVGIG (reference sequence). CDR3 loop: CAWKVPPNTDTQYF. The CDR3 DNA follows: TGTGCCTGGAAGGTACCGCCCAACACAGATACGCAGTATTTT.

A few counts support this clone. This same CDR3 is encoded by further DNA sequences in the sample. The chain has TRBV2 and TRBJ1-3; no clear D gene. The CDR3 runs 14 residues. The germline gives CDR1 SNHLY, CDR2 FYNNEI. Trimming removed 8 bases from V and 0 bases from J, with 11 bases in between. CDR3: CASRRESSGNTIYF. The CDR3 DNA reads TGTGCCAGCCGCCGGGAATCCTCTGGAAACACCATATATTTT.

This chain connects TRBV11-3 to TRBJ1-2; 7 nucleotides agree with TRBD1. With 0 bases clipped from V and 1 base from J, the junction kept 5 bases outside the gene matches. Germline assignment: CDR1 SGHNT and CDR2 YENEEA. This CDR3 spans 16 amino acids. CDR3 sequence reads: CASSLEGTDNNYGYTF. In DNA form, the CDR3 reads TGTGCCAGCAGCTTAGAAGGGACAGACAATAACTATGGCTACACCTTC. Complete variable domain (other parts from reference TRBV11-3 and TRBJ1-2): EAGVVQSPRYKIIEKKQPVAFWCNPISGHNTLYWYLQNLGQGPELLIRYENEEAVDDSQLPKDRFSAERLKGVDSTLKIQPAELGDSAVYLCASSLEGTDNNYGYTFGSGTRLTVV.

This clone appeared a few times. This sequence may be a read error, since a much larger clone differs from it by one base. Other DNA sequences from this sample encode an identical CDR3 as well. The rearrangement links TRBV14 to TRBJ2-1; no clear D gene. Germline CDR1 and CDR2: SGHDN and FVKESK. Trimming took off 6 bases at V and 4 bases at J, with 4 bases between the two ends. The CDR3 covers 11 residues. The DNA for the CDR3 is TGTGCCAGCAGTTTTTACAATGAGCAGTTCTTC. This gives the protein CASSFYNEQFF.

This clone was seen a few times. The CDR3 sequence: CASSQGLAELQETQYF. The DNA for the CDR3 is TGTGCCAGCTCACAGGGACTAGCGGAGCTACAAGAGACCCAGTACTTC. The chain uses TRBV18 and TRBJ2-5, with 11 bases identical to TRBD2. The germline V gene encodes CDR1 KGHSH and CDR2 LQKENI. The J segment lost 2 bases and the V segment lost 4 bases, leaving 6 bases of the junction unmatched. The CDR3 has 16 residues. The variable domain in full, completed from reference TRBV18 and TRBJ2-5, reads NAGVMQNPRHLVRRRGQEARLRCSPMKGHSHVYWYRQLPEEGLKFMVYLQKENIIDESGMPKERFSAEFPKEGPSILRIQQVVRGDSAAYFCASSQGLAELQETQYFGPGTRLLVL.

This clone was counted a few times. The same CDR3 also results from other DNA sequences found in this sample. The chain uses TRBV18 and TRBJ2-7, with TRBD1 matching 12 bases. The CDR3 is 15 amino acids. V trimming: 3 bases; J trimming: 7 bases; junction bases outside the gene matches: 7. CDR1 and CDR2 from the germline V gene are KGHSH and LQKENI. The CDR3 loop is CASSPPGQGAGEQYF. The CDR3 DNA reads as TGTGCCAGCTCACCCCCGGGACAGGGGGCGGGGGAGCAGTACTTC. Drawing the rest from reference TRBV18 and TRBJ2-7, the complete variable domain is NAGVMQNPRHLVRRRGQEARLRCSPMKGHSHVYWYRQLPEEGLKFMVYLQKENIIDESGMPKERFSAEFPKEGPSILRIQQVVRGDSAAYFCASSPPGQGAGEQYFGPGTRLTVT.

The CDR3 loop reads CASSQDSGRETQYF. In DNA, the CDR3 is TGTGCCAGCAGCCAAGACAGCGGGCGGGAGACCCAGTACTTC. The rearrangement links TRBV4-2 to TRBJ2-5; maybe TRBD2 (6 bases). Germline V gives CDR1 LGHNA, CDR2 YNFKEQ. The CDR3 extends over 14 amino acids. V was trimmed by 0 bases and J by 5 bases, leaving 10 bases between them.

V and J are TRBV10-3 and TRBJ1-1; TRBD1 agrees at 7 bases. Germline CDR1 ENHRY, CDR2 SYGVKD. This CDR3 is 15 amino acids long. Trimming took 6 bases from V and 1 from J; bases not matched to a gene: 8. For the CDR3, the DNA is TGTGCCATCAGGACCGGGACAGACCCGAACACTGAAGCTTTCTTT. Protein sequence: CAIRTGTDPNTEAFF.

The J gene is TRBJ2-3, the V gene TRBV30, with D tentatively TRBD2 (6 bases). V was shortened by 3 bases and J by 4 bases, with 17 bases between the two germline ends. The CDR3 runs 15 residues. Germline assignment: CDR1 GTSNPN and CDR2 SVGIG (reference sequence). This CDR3 is CAWRGGGRKADTQYF. The CDR3 bases are TGTGCCTGGAGAGGTGGGGGGAGGAAAGCAGATACGCAGTATTTT.

The rearrangement uses TRBV9 and TRBJ1-1; TRBD1 aligns across 7 bases. V was pared by 2 bases and J by 7 bases, with 17 bases of the junction left unmatched. This CDR3 has 17 residues. Looked up from germline, CDR1 is SGDLS and CDR2 is YYNGEE. CDR3 bases: TGTGCCAGCAGCGTCTCCCCCGACAGGGCAAGAGCCGGTGAAGCTTTCTTT. Protein product: CASSVSPDRARAGEAFF.

In this sample, this clone turned up a few times. This sequence joins TRBV28 and TRBJ2-2; D remains ambiguous. The ends were cut back, 3 bases at V and 2 bases at J, with 7 bases in the middle. Per the germline V gene, CDR1 is MDHEN and CDR2 is SYDVKM. This CDR3 is 14 amino acids long. DNA for the CDR3: TGTGCCAGCAGTTTGCGCGGCAACACCGGGGAGCTGTTTTTT. Translated, it gives CASSLRGNTGELFF.

This clone was detected only a few times. The genes are TRBV30 and TRBJ1-1, with D tentatively TRBD1 (5 bases). CDR1 GTSNPN and CDR2 SVGIG come from the germline V gene (reference sequence). The CDR3 extends over 12 amino acids. V lost 2 bases, J lost 8 bases, and 12 bases lay in between. The CDR3 bases are TGTGCCTGGAGTCCACAATGGGGCGAAGCTTTCTTT. It yields the protein CAWSPQWGEAFF.

The chain uses TRBV10-3 and TRBJ1-1; the D gene is possibly TRBD1 (5 bases). V was cut by 6 bases and J by 5 bases, with 10 bases left in between. The CDR3 contains 12 residues. Per germline, CDR1 ENHRY and CDR2 SYGVKD. CDR3 amino acids: CAIREEGTEAFF. The CDR3 nucleotides are TGTGCCATCAGGGAGGAGGGGACTGAAGCTTTCTTT.

The rearrangement links TRBV13 to TRBJ2-3; D possibly matches TRBD1 or TRBD2 (6 bases each). This CDR3 comprises 12 residues. V dropped 5 bases and J dropped 9 bases, with 12 bases sitting between them. Per germline, CDR1 PRHDT and CDR2 FYEKMQ (reference sequence). The CDR3 coding sequence is TGTGCCAGCAGCGCCATGGGGGGCACGCAGTATTTT. Encoded protein: CASSAMGGTQYF.

The chain uses TRBV7-3 and TRBJ1-1; tentatively, D is TRBD1 (5 bases). In germline, CDR1 is SGHTA, CDR2 FQGTGA. The CDR3 is 14 amino acids. Deletions cut 5 bases from V and 0 bases from J, with 10 bases between. Here the CDR3 reads CASSAGHLNTEAFF. Here the CDR3 DNA reads TGTGCCAGCAGCGCAGGACACCTGAACACTGAAGCTTTCTTT.

The chain employs TRBV9 and TRBJ2-1; TRBD2 agrees at 9 bases. The CDR3 spans 15 residues. Germline-derived CDR1 and CDR2 are SGDLS and YYNGEE. Losses at the gene ends were 0 bases for V and 5 bases for J; bases not matched to a gene: 3. The CDR3 region has the DNA TGTGCCAGCAGCGTAGCAAGCGGGGGGAACAATGAGCAGTTCTTC. Its protein is CASSVASGGNNEQFF. Using reference TRBV9 and TRBJ2-1 for the parts outside the CDR3, the full variable domain is DSGVTQTPKHLITATGQRVTLRCSPRSGDLSVYWYQQSLDQGLQFLIQYYNGEERAKGNILERFSAQQFPDLHSELNLSSLELGDSALYFCASSVASGGNNEQFFGPGTRLTVL.